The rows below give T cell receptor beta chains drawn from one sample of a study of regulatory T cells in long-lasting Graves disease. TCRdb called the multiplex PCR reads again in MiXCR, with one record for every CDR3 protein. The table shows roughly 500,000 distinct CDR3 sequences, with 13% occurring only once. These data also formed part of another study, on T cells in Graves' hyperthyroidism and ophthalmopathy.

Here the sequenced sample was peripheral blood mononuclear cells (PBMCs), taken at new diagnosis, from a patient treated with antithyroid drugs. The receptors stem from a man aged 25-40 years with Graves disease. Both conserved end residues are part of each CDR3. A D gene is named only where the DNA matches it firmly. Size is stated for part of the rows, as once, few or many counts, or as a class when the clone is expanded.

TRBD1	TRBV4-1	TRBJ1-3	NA	TGCGCCAGCAGCATACGGACAGGGACAGATGGCACCATATATTTT	CASSIRTGTDGTIYF
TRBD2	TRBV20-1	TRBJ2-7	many	TGCAGTGCCCTGAGTACTAGCGGGACTTACGAGCAGTACTTC	CSALSTSGTYEQYF
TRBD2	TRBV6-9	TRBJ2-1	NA	TGTGCCAGCAGTTCCGTAGCGGGGGTTTACAATGAGCAGTTCTTC	CASSSVAGVYNEQFF
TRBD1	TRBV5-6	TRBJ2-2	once	TGTGCCAGCAGCTTACTGACAGGGGTGGACGGGGAGCTGTTTTTT	CASSLLTGVDGELFF
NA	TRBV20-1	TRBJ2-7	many	TGCAGCCGAAAGGGGTCCTCCTACGAGCAGTACTTC	CSRKGSSYEQYF
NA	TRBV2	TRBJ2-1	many	TGTGCCAGCAGTGCGGGGAGACTAGGGAACAATGAGCAGTTCTTC	CASSAGRLGNNEQFF
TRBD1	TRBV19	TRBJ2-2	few	TGTGCCAGTAGTCCGGGACAGTACACCGGGGAGCTGTTTTTT	CASSPGQYTGELFF
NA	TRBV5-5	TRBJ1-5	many	TGTGCCAGCAGCTTACTGGAAAGCAATCAGCCCCAGCATTTT	CASSLLESNQPQHF
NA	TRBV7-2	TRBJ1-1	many	TGTGCCAGCAGCTTAATGGAGAAAGCTTTCTTT	CASSLMEKAFF
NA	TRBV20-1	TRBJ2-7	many	TGCAGTGCGGGGGAGATTGTCGGGACGGTCTACGAGCAGTACTTC	CSAGEIVGTVYEQYF
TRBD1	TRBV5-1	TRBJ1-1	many	TGCGCCAGCAGCCGCTCCGGGACAGGGGGTCCCAAGGACACTGAAGCTTTCTTT	CASSRSGTGGPKDTEAFF
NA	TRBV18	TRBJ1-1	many	TGTGCCAGCTCACCGCAGGGAGGCACTGAAGCTTTCTTT	CASSPQGGTEAFF
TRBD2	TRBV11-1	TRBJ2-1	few	TGTGCCAGCAGCTTAGGGTCTAGCGGGAGTACCTACAATGAGCAGTTCTTC	CASSLGSSGSTYNEQFF
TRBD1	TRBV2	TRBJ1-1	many	TGTGCCAGCAGAAGGACAGGAGGTATGAACACTGAAGCTTTCTTT	CASRRTGGMNTEAFF
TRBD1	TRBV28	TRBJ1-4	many	TGTGCCAGCGGATCGACAGGGGATGAAAAACTGTTTTTT	CASGSTGDEKLFF
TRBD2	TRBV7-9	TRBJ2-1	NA	TGTGCCAGCAGCTTCAAGAGGGGGAGACTAGCGGGAGGCCAAGAAAGCTCCTACAATGAGCAGTTCTTC	CASSFKRGRLAGGQESSYNEQFF
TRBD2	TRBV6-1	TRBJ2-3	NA	TGTGCCAGCATTGGGACTAGCGGAGGAGATACGCAGTATTTT	CASIGTSGGDTQYF
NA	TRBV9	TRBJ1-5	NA	TGTGCCAGCAGCGGTGATGGCATACTCAATCAGCCCCAGCATTTT	CASSGDGILNQPQHF
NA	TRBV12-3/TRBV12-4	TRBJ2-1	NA	TGTGCCAGCAGCCCGTCCGGGGCCAGGGGCCGCCCTAATGAGCAGTTCTTC	CASSPSGARGRPNEQFF
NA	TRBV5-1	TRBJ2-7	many	TGCGCCAGCAGCTTTGACGCGGGACCTGCCTACGAGCAGTACTTC	CASSFDAGPAYEQYF
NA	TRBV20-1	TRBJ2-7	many	TGCAGTGCTAGCTCCGCGGACCCCCTCTACGAGCAGTACTTC	CSASSADPLYEQYF
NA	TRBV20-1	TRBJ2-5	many	TGCAGTGCTAGGAGGGATGGGGAGACCCAGTACTTC	CSARRDGETQYF
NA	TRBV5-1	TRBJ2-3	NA	TGCGCCAGCAGCTTCACTGGGAGTAGCACAGATACGCAGTATTTT	CASSFTGSSTDTQYF
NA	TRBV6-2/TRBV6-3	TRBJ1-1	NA	TGTGCCAGCAGTCCCCGGGAAGCGGGTCTGCGTACAGCTTTCTTT	CASSPREAGLRTAFF
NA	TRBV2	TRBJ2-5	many	TGTGCCAGCAGTGAGAGGTGGTCGCGGAAAGAGACCCAGTACTTC	CASSERWSRKETQYF
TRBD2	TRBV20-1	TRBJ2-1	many	TGCAGTGCTAGAGATGGGGACGGGAGGCAGTCCTACAATGAGCAGTTCTTC	CSARDGDGRQSYNEQFF
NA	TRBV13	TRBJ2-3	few	TGTGCCAGCAGCTTAGCCACCACAGATACGCAGTATTTT	CASSLATTDTQYF
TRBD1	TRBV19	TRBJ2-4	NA	TGTGCCAGTAGTATAACTCCTCAGGGGGCGGACATTCAGTACTTC	CASSITPQGADIQYF
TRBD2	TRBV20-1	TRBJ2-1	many	TGCAGTGTTATGAGCGGGATTGGTGAGCAGTTCTTC	CSVMSGIGEQFF
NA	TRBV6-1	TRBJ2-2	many	TGTGCCAGCAGTGAATTGGCGGGACAGTCAGGGGAGCTGTTTTTT	CASSELAGQSGELFF
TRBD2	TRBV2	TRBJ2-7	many	TGTGCCAGCAGTGAATCGGAGTCTAGCGGAGCCTACGAGCAGTACTTC	CASSESESSGAYEQYF
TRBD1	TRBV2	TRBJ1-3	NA	TGTGCCAGCGGGGGGACAGGGGCTGGAAACACCATATATTTT	CASGGTGAGNTIYF
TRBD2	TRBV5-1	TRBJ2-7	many	TGCGCCAGCAGCTTGTTAGCGGGAGATGTAAACGAGCAGTACTTC	CASSLLAGDVNEQYF
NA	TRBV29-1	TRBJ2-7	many	TGCAGCGTTGATCTGGGAACGTACGAGCAGTACTTC	CSVDLGTYEQYF
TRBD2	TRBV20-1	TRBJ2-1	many	TGCAGTGCGGGCGGGGGGAGCTCCTACAATGAGCAGTTCTTC	CSAGGGSSYNEQFF
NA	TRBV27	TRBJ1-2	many	TGTGCCAGCAGTTTCATACAGGGATACTACTATGGCTACACCTTC	CASSFIQGYYYGYTF
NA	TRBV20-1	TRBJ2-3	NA	TGCAGTGCTGCCTCCGGACAGTCCTCCACAGATACGCAGTATTTT	CSAASGQSSTDTQYF
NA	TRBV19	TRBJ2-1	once	TGTGCCAGTAGTTACTGGACGGGCGAGCAGTTCTTC	CASSYWTGEQFF
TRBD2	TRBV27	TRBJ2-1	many	TGTGCCAGCATGACTAGCGGAGTACCCTGGGAGCAGTTCTTC	CASMTSGVPWEQFF
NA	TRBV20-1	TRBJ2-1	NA	TGCAGTGCTAGAGATCCAAGGACTGCAAATGAGCAGTTCTTC	CSARDPRTANEQFF
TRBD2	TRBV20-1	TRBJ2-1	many	TGCAGTGCTAGAGCCCCGCTAGCGGGAGTTAGGCATGAGCAGTTCTTC	CSARAPLAGVRHEQFF
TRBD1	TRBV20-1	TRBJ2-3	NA	TGCAGTGCTAGAAAACAGGGGAAACTTAGCACAGATACGCAGTATTTT	CSARKQGKLSTDTQYF
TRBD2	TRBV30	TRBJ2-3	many	TGTGCCTGGGGGCTGAGCGGGAGGGCAGATACGCAGTATTTT	CAWGLSGRADTQYF
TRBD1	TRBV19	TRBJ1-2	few	TGTGCCAGCAGAGGGACAGGGGAAGCGAGGGGCTACACCTTC	CASRGTGEARGYTF
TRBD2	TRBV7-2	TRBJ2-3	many	TGTGCCAGCAGCTTAAGACTAGCGCTTAGCACAGATACGCAGTATTTT	CASSLRLALSTDTQYF
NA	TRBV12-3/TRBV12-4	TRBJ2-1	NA	TGTGCCAGCGGTTTAAACCGCTACGAGCAGTTCTTC	CASGLNRYEQFF
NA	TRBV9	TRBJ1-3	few	TGTGCCAGCAGCGTTGAAGGAACGGCTGGAAACACCATATATTTT	CASSVEGTAGNTIYF